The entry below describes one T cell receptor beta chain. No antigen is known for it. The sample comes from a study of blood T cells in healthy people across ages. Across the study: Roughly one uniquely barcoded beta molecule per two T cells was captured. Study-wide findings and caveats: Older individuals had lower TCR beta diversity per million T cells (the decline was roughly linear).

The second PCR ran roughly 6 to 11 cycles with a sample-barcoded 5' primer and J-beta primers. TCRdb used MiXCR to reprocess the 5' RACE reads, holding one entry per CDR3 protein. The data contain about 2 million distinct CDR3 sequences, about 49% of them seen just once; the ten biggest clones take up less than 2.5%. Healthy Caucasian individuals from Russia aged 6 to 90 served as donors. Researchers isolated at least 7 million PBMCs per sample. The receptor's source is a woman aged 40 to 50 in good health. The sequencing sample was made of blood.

CDR3 DNA sequence: TGTGCCAGCAGACCCTACAGCAGCTATGGCTACACCTTC. Encoded protein: CASRPYSSYGYTF. The chain combines TRBV9 with TRBJ1-2; D gene unclear. The germline CDR1 and CDR2 sequences are SGDLS and YYNGEE. The CDR3 runs 13 residues. V gave up 5 bases and J gave up 4 bases, with 12 bases separating them.